This TCR beta chain was sequenced during a study of CD8+CD57+ T cells in acquired aplastic anemia. Overall study: The DNA of sorted CD4+ and CD8+ cells averaged roughly 3.2 ug. Study results and caveats: The same twenty-nine CD8+ CDR3 sequences occurred in patients and in controls.

The TCR beta profiling, which covered VDJ combination and CDR3 sequence, was carried out using genomic DNA as the template. TCRdb re-analysed the reads in MiXCR, keeping a single row per CDR3 protein. The top ten hold about two fifths of the sample, which has 170,000 or so distinct CDR3 sequences, around 63% seen once. Trimming at V came to 0 bases and at J to 6 bases, leaving 9 bases not matched to a gene. CDR1 LNHNV and CDR2 YYDKDF come from the germline V gene (reference sequence). The length of the CDR3 is 16 residues. Comments on this clonotype: Its antigen is still unknown.

It was patients with CD8+CD57+ cell expansion by flow cytometry who were chosen for sequencing. Sequencing input: sorted CD4+, CD8+, or CD8+CD57+ T cells (not recorded which) from PBMCs. The chain couples TRBV15 to TRBJ1-2, with 8 bases lining up with TRBD1. This receptor was obtained from a human donor with aplastic anemia. DNA of the CDR3: TGTGCCACCAGCAGAGATCGAGTCAGGGGGCCTGATGGCTACACCTTC. The encoded protein is CATSRDRVRGPDGYTF. Full variable domain (outside the CDR3, taken from reference TRBV15 and TRBJ1-2): DAMVIQNPRYQVTQFGKPVTLSCSQTLNHNVMYWYQQKSSQAPKLLFHYYDKDFNNEADTPDNFQSRRPNTSFCFLDIRSPGLGDTAMYLCATSRDRVRGPDGYTFGSGTRLTVV.